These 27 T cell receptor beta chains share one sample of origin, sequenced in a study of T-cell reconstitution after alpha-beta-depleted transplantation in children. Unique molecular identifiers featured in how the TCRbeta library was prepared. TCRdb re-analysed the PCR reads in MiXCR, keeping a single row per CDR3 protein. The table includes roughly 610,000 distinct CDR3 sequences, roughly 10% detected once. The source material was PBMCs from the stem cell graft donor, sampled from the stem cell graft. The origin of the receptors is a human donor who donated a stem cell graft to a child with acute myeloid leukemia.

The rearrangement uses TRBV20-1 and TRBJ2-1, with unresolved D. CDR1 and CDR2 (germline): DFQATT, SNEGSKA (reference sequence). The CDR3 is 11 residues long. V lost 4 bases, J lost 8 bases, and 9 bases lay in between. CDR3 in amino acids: CSAKYRDEQFF. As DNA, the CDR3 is TGCAGTGCTAAGTACCGGGATGAGCAGTTCTTC.

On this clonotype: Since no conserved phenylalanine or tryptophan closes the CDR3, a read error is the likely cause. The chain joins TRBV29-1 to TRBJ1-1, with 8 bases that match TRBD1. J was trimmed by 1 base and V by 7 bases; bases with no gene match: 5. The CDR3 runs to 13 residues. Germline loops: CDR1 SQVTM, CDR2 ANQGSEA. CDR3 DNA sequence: TGCAGCGCCAAAGGACAGGGGAACACTGAAGCTTTCGTT. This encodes CSAKGQGNTEAFV.

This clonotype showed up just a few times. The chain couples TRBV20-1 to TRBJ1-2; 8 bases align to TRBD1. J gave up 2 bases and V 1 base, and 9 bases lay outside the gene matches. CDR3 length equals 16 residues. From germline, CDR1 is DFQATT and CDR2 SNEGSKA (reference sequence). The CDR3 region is CSARALPGTGNYGYTF. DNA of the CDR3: TGCAGTGCTAGAGCCTTACCCGGGACAGGAAACTATGGCTACACCTTC.

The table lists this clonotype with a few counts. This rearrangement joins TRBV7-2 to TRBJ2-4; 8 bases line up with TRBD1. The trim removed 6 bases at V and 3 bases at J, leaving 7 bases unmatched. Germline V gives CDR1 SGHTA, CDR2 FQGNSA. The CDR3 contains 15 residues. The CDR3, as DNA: TGTGCCAGCAGTCCGCAGACAGGGGTCAAAAACATTCAGTACTTC. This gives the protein CASSPQTGVKNIQYF.

The CDR3: CATKNSGANVLTF. CDR3 sequence (DNA): TGTGCCACTAAAAACTCTGGGGCCAACGTCCTGACTTTC. The chain employs TRBV6-2 or TRBV6-3 and TRBJ2-6; D is ambiguous. There are 13 residues in the CDR3. Trimming stripped 10 bases from V and 0 bases from J, with 7 bases between. Per the germline V gene, CDR1 is MNHEY and CDR2 is SVGEGT.

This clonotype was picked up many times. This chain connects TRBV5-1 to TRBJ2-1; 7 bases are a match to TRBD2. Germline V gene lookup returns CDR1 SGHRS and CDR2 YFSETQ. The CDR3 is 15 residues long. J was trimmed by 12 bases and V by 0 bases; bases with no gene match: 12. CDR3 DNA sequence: TGCGCCAGCAGCTTGGGTCGAGCGGGACTCTCAGCGCAGTTCTTC. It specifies CASSLGRAGLSAQFF.

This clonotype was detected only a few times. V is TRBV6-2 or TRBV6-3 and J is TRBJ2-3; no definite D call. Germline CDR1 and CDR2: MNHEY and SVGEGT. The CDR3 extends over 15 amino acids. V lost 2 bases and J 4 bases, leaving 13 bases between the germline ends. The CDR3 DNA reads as TGTGCCAGCAGTTACGCGAGGATCCGGTCAGATACGCAGTATTTT. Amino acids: CASSYARIRSDTQYF.

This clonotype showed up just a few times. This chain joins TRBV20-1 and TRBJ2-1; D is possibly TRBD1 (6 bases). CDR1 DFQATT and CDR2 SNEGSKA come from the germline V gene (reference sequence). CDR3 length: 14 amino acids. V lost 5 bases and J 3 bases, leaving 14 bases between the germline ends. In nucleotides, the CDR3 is TGCAGTGCTCCACAGACAGGTATCTACAATGAGCAGTTCTTC. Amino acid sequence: CSAPQTGIYNEQFF.

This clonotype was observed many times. CDR3 in amino acids: CASRGQLNQPQHF. CDR3 in DNA: TGTGCCAGCAGGGGACAACTCAATCAGCCCCAGCATTTT. The chain combines TRBV12-3 or TRBV12-4 with TRBJ1-5; TRBD1 is a possible D gene (6 bases). V lost 6 bases and J 3 bases, leaving 9 bases between the germline ends. The CDR3 is 13 residues long.

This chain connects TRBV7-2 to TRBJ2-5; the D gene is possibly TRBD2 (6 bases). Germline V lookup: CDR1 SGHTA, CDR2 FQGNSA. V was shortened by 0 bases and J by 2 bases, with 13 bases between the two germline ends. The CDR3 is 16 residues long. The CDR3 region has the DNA TGTGCCAGCAGCTTAGCGTCGGGGGAGCGTCAAGAGACCCAGTACTTC. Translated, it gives CASSLASGERQETQYF.

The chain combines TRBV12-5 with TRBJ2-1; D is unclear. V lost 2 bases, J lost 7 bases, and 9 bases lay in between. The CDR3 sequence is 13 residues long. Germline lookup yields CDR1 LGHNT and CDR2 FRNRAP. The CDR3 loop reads CASGLLDRNEQFF. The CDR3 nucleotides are TGTGCTAGTGGTTTGCTCGATAGGAATGAGCAGTTCTTC.

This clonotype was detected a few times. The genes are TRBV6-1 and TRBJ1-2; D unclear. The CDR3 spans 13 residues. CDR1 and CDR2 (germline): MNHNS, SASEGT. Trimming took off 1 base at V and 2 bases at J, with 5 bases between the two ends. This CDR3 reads CASSEDANYGYTF. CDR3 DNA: TGTGCCAGCAGTGAAGACGCAAACTATGGCTACACCTTC.

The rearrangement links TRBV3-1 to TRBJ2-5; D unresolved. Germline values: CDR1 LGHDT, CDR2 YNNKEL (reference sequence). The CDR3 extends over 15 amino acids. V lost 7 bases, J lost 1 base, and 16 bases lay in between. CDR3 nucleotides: TGTGCCAGCACCATTTTGGGCCAACCCCAAGAGACCCAGTACTTC. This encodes CASTILGQPQETQYF.

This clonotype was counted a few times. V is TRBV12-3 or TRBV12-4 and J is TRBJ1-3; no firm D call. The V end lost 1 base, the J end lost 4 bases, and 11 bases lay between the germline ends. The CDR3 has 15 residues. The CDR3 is CASSLELTLGNTIYF. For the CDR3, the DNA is TGTGCCAGCAGTTTAGAACTGACCCTCGGAAACACCATATATTTT.

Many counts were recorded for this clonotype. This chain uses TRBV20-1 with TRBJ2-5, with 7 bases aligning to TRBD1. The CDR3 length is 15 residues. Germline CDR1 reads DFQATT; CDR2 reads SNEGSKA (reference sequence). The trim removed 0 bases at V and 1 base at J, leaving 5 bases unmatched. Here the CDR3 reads CSARDPTGPQETQYF. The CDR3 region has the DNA TGCAGTGCTAGAGACCCGACAGGGCCCCAAGAGACCCAGTACTTC.

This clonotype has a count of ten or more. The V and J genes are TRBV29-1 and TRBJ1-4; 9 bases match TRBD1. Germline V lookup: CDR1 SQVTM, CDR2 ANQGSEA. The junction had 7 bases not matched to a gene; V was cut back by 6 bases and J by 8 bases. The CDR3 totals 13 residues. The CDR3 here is CSVGGQGHEKLFF. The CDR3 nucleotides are TGCAGCGTGGGAGGACAGGGGCACGAAAAACTGTTTTTT.

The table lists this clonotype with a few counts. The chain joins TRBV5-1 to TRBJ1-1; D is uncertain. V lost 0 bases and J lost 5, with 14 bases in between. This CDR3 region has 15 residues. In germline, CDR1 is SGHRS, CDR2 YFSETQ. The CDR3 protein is CASSLVGGVGTEAFF. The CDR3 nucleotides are TGCGCCAGCAGCTTGGTAGGCGGGGTCGGAACTGAAGCTTTCTTT.

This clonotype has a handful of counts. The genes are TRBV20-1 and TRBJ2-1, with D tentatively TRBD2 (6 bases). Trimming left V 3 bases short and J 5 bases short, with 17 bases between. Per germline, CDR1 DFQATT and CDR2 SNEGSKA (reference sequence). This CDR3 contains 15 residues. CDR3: CSARGLRDLDNEQFF. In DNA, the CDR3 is TGCAGTGCTAGGGGCCTACGGGACTTAGACAATGAGCAGTTCTTC.

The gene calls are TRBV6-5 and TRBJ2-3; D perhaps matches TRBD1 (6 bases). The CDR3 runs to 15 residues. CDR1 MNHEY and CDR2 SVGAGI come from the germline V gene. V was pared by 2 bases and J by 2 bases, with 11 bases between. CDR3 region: CASSYPGTPTDTQYF. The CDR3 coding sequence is TGTGCCAGCAGTTACCCCGGGACACCCACAGATACGCAGTATTTT.

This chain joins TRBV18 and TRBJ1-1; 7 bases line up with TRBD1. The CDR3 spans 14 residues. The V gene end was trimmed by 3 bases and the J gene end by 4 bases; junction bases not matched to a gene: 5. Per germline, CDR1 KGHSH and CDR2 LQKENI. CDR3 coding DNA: TGTGCCAGCTCACCGGCAGGGGGGGGCACTGAAGCTTTCTTT. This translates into CASSPAGGGTEAFF. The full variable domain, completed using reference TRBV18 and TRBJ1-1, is NAGVMQNPRHLVRRRGQEARLRCSPMKGHSHVYWYRQLPEEGLKFMVYLQKENIIDESGMPKERFSAEFPKEGPSILRIQQVVRGDSAAYFCASSPAGGGTEAFFGQGTRLTVV.

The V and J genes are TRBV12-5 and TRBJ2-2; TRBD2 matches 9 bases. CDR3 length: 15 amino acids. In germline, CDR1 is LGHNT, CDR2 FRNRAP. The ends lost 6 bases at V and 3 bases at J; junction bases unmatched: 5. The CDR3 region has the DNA TGTGCTAGTGGCCCGGGACTAGCCGACACCGGGGAGCTGTTTTTT. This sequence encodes CASGPGLADTGELFF.

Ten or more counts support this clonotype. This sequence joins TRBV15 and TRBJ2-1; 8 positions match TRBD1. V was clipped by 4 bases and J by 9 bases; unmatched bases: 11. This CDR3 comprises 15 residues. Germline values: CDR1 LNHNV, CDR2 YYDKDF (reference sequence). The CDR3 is CATSTRQGLGSEQFF. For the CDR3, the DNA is TGTGCCACCAGCACCCGACAGGGGTTAGGTAGTGAGCAGTTCTTC.

CDR3 bases: TGTGCCAGCAGCGTAGGGAACCAATTCGGGACCCAGTACTTC. Its translation: CASSVGNQFGTQYF. This chain links TRBV9 with TRBJ2-5; unclear D gene. Per the germline V gene, CDR1 is SGDLS and CDR2 is YYNGEE. V was trimmed by 0 bases and J by 7 bases, leaving 13 bases between them. The CDR3 totals 14 residues.

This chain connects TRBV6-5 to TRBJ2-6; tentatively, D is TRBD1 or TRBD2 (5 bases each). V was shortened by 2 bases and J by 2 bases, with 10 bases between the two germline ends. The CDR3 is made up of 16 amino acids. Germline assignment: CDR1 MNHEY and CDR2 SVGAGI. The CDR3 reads CASSYLGVTGANVLTF. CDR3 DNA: TGTGCCAGCAGTTACCTGGGGGTAACTGGGGCCAACGTCCTGACTTTC.

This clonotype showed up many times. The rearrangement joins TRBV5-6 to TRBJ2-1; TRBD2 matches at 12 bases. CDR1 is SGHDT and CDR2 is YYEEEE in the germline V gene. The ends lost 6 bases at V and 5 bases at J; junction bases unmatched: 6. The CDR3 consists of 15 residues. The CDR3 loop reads CASKTGLAGNNEQFF. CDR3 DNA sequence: TGTGCCAGCAAGACCGGACTAGCGGGGAACAATGAGCAGTTCTTC.

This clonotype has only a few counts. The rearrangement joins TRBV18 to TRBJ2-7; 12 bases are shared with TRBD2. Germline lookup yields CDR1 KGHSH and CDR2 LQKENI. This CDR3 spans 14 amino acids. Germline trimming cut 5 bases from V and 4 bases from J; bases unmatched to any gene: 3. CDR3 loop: CASSYGLAGYEQYF. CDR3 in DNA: TGTGCCAGCTCATATGGACTAGCGGGGTACGAGCAGTACTTC.

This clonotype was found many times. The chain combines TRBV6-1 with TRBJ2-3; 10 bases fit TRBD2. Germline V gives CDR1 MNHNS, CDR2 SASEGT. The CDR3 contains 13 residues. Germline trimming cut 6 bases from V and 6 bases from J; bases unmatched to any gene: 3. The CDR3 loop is CASSLAGADTQYF. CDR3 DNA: TGTGCCAGCAGCCTAGCGGGAGCGGATACGCAGTATTTT.